This is a list of T cell receptor beta chains from one sample in a study of shared clonotypes between healthy human individuals. Produced via immunoSEQ multiplex PCR; TCRdb's table is partial and in-frame only. The sample contains more than 600,000 clones, 92% of which appear only once. The sample consisted of naive CD8+ T cells sorted from blood. The receptors were gathered from a man aged 25-40 years in good health. Each CDR3 is given with its conserved first and last residue. The order of the fields is clone size, D gene, J gene, V gene, CDR3 DNA, CDR3 protein. The D gene is left open where the match is weak. Some rows have no size entry. The others give once, few or many, or a class for an expanded clone.

. . TRBJ2-3 TRBV15 TGTGCCACCAGCAGAGATCCCAAGGGGACGCAGTATTTT CATSRDPKGTQYF
. TRBD2 TRBJ2-7 TRBV10-3 TGTGCCACCAATCTAGCGGGAGATCACGAGCAGTACTTC CATNLAGDHEQYF
once TRBD2 TRBJ2-1 TRBV11-2 TGTGCCAGCAGCTTAGGGTCGGCGGGACTATACAATGAGCAGTTCTTC CASSLGSAGLYNEQFF
. TRBD2 TRBJ2-7 TRBV4-1 TGCGCCAGCAGTTTTGGACTAGCGGGAGACGAGCAGTACTTC CASSFGLAGDEQYF
. . TRBJ2-7 TRBV6-6 TGTGCCAGCAATTCACTCCGGGACAAAAGCTACGAGCAGTACTTC CASNSLRDKSYEQYF
. TRBD1 TRBJ1-2 TRBV19 TGTGCCAGTACCAGAGGGGCAGGGGGAGTATACGGCTACACCTTC CASTRGAGGVYGYTF
. . TRBJ1-2 TRBV5-6 TGTGCCAGCAGCCCCGGGACTGTTCTTTATGGCTACACCTTC CASSPGTVLYGYTF
. . TRBJ2-5 TRBV10-3 TGTGCCATCAGTGAGGGACCAGGGAGGGAGACCCAGTACTTC CAISEGPGRETQYF
. TRBD2 TRBJ2-1 TRBV14 TGTGCCAGCAGCCAAAATAGCGGGGAGCAGTTCTTC CASSQNSGEQFF
. . TRBJ1-1 TRBV18 TGTGCCAGCGAAAGTTACGGCAGGGGCCTGAACACTGAAGCTTTCTTT CASESYGRGLNTEAFF
. TRBD2 TRBJ2-3 TRBV7-9 TGTGCCAGCACCCCGGGACTAGCGGGAGTCAGAGATACGCAGTATTTT CASTPGLAGVRDTQYF
. TRBD2 TRBJ2-7 TRBV19 TGTGCCAGTAGTATTCGGACTAGCGGGAGACTGCGCTACGAGCAGTACTTC CASSIRTSGRLRYEQYF
. . TRBJ2-7 TRBV7-6 TGTGCCAGCAGCTGGGGAGTGGGGTACGAGCAGTACTTC CASSWGVGYEQYF
. . TRBJ1-2 TRBV6-5 TGTGCCAGCAGTTACTCTACAAGCTATGGCTACACCTTC CASSYSTSYGYTF
. . TRBJ2-7 TRBV2 TGTGCCAGCAGGGTCCGGGTTGGAAGAGCGGACGAGCAGTACTTC CASRVRVGRADEQYF
. TRBD1 TRBJ2-1 TRBV5-1 TGCGCCAGCAGTTTTGGATCGGGACAGATGAACTACAATGAGCAGTTCTTC CASSFGSGQMNYNEQFF
. TRBD1 TRBJ2-7 TRBV28 TGTGCCAGCAGCCTTCCGGGACAGGGTTACGAGCAGTACTTC CASSLPGQGYEQYF
. TRBD1 TRBJ2-3 TRBV7-9 TGTGCCAGCACTTTGGGGGACAGGCCAGATACGCAGTATTTT CASTLGDRPDTQYF
few TRBD1 TRBJ1-2 TRBV23-1 TGCGCCAGCAGTCAAGGGGACAGGGGGCTTGGCTACACCTTC CASSQGDRGLGYTF
. . TRBJ1-2 TRBV19 TGTGCCAGTAGTCTCGGGATCGGTGGCTACACCTTC CASSLGIGGYTF
. . TRBJ1-5 TRBV6-1 TGTGCCAGCAGTGAAGGGAATCAGCCCCAGCATTTT CASSEGNQPQHF
. TRBD2 TRBJ2-1 TRBV7-2 TGTGCCAGCAGCTTAGGGACTAGCGGGAGGGATGAGCAGTTCTTC CASSLGTSGRDEQFF
. . TRBJ1-2 TRBV27 TGTGCCAGCTCATCCGGACACCTAAGAGGCTACACCTTC CASSSGHLRGYTF
. . TRBJ1-2 TRBV4-1 TGCGCCAGCAGCCAAGATATTGAGGGAAGGAACTATGGCTACACCTTC CASSQDIEGRNYGYTF
. TRBD2 TRBJ2-1 TRBV18 TGTGCCAGCTCACTCTCCGGGGCGCGGGAGACCGGGCACAATGAGCAGTTCTTC CASSLSGARETGHNEQFF
. . TRBJ2-1 TRBV4-1 TGCGCCAGCAGCCAAGGGCTCGCGCGGGGAGCCTACAATGAGCAGTTCTTC CASSQGLARGAYNEQFF
. TRBD1 TRBJ2-7 TRBV19 TGTGCCAGTAGTTTCACCGGGACAGGGTCCTACGAGCAGTACTTC CASSFTGTGSYEQYF
. . TRBJ2-7 TRBV30 TGTGCCTGGAGTGTACTTTTTGGTGGGGGGCCAGTGTACGAGCAGTACTTC CAWSVLFGGGPVYEQYF
. TRBD2 TRBJ2-1 TRBV7-9 TGTGCCAGCAGCCCAAGCCTAGCGGGAGCCAATGAGCAGTTCTTC CASSPSLAGANEQFF
. . TRBJ2-7 TRBV29-1 TGCAGCGCTCTGGGACACTCCTACGAGCAGTACTTC CSALGHSYEQYF
. TRBD1 TRBJ1-1 TRBV29-1 TGCAGCGTTGAGGGCCCAGGGGGAGCCACTGAAGCTTTCTTT CSVEGPGGATEAFF
. . TRBJ2-5 TRBV15 TGTGCCACCAGTAAACGTCCGCAGGAGACCCAGTACTTC CATSKRPQETQYF
. . TRBJ2-2 TRBV27 TGTGCCAGCAGTACCCGTTTGCCCGGGGAGCTGTTTTTT CASSTRLPGELFF
. . TRBJ2-3 TRBV14 TGTGCCAGCAGCCCAAAATTGAGGTCAGATACGCAGTATTTT CASSPKLRSDTQYF
. TRBD1 TRBJ2-1 TRBV25-1 TGTGCCAGCAGTGGCCGGGACAGGGTCAATGAGCAGTTCTTC CASSGRDRVNEQFF
. TRBD2 TRBJ2-1 TRBV19 TGTGCCAGTAGTGTTCGACCGTCAGCGGGAGGGCGAAATGAGCAGTTCTTC CASSVRPSAGGRNEQFF
. TRBD2 TRBJ2-7 TRBV6-5 TGTGCCAGCAGCCCTTGGGAGGGAGCCTACGAGCAGTACTTC CASSPWEGAYEQYF
. TRBD1 TRBJ1-1 TRBV11-2 TGTGCCAGCAGTCCCGGGACAGGATATGAAGCTTTCTTT CASSPGTGYEAFF
. . TRBJ1-1 TRBV14 TGTGCCAGCAGGGAAGTACAGGAGAACACTGAAGCTTTCTTT CASREVQENTEAFF
. TRBD1 TRBJ2-7 TRBV29-1 TGCAGCGTTGACCCTGGGACAGGGAACGGCGAGCAGTACTTC CSVDPGTGNGEQYF
. TRBD1 TRBJ1-1 TRBV5-6 TGTGCCAGCAGCACAGGGACAGGGAACACTGAAGCTTTCTTT CASSTGTGNTEAFF
. . TRBJ2-5 TRBV27 TGTGCCAGCAGTTTTGGCAGGATCCAAGAGACCCAGTACTTC CASSFGRIQETQYF
. . TRBJ2-7 TRBV7-9 TGTGCCAGTAAAGGACCCCGACAGAGTTCCTACGAGCAGTACTTC CASKGPRQSSYEQYF
. TRBD1 TRBJ2-7 TRBV29-1 TGCAGCGTCCGAGGGGGCGACTCTTACGAGCAGTACTTC CSVRGGDSYEQYF
. . TRBJ1-1 TRBV7-6 TGTGCCAGCAGCTTAGCGGGGTCGAACACTGAAGCTTTCTTT CASSLAGSNTEAFF
. TRBD1 TRBJ2-5 TRBV7-9 TGTGCCAGCAGCTCCCTATTCGAACAGGGGGAGGAGACCCAGTACTTC CASSSLFEQGEETQYF
. . TRBJ2-1 TRBV28 TGTGCCAGCAGTGACCGGGACCCCCCCGTTGCGGTATCCTACAATGAGCAGTTCTTC CASSDRDPPVAVSYNEQFF
. TRBD2 TRBJ2-1 TRBV27 TGTGCCAGCAGTTTATCCGGGAGGATCGATAATGAGCAGTTCTTC CASSLSGRIDNEQFF
once TRBD1 TRBJ2-2 TRBV4-1 TGCGCCAGCAGCTCCGGGACAGACAACACCGGGGAGCTGTTTTTT CASSSGTDNTGELFF
. TRBD1 TRBJ2-7 TRBV6-1 TGTGCCAGCAGTGGGCGACAGGGAAGGGAATACGAGCAGTACTTC CASSGRQGREYEQYF
. . TRBJ1-5 TRBV27 TGTGCCAGCAGTTGGGGGGGCGTTGGCAATCAGCCCCAGCATTTT CASSWGGVGNQPQHF
. TRBD2 TRBJ2-5 TRBV27 TGTGCCAGCAGTCTACTAGCGGGAGGACGAGAGACCCAGTACTTC CASSLLAGGRETQYF